What follows are 8 T cell receptor beta chains derived from one specimen sequenced in a study of glioma-infiltrating T cells. Amplification of TCR alpha and beta CDR3 regions from RNA used iRepertoire nested multiplex PCR. TCRdb re-called the multiplex PCR reads through MiXCR, storing one row per CDR3 protein. Among more than 95,000 distinct CDR3 sequences, around 23% were seen once, and the ten largest hold roughly 15%. Material for sequencing was glioma tissue, nonneoplastic brain tissue, or PBMCs (not recorded which). The receptors stem from a human donor with low-grade glioma or glioblastoma, undergoing nonglioma brain surgery, or in good health (not recorded which).

This clonotype occurred many times. The chain joins TRBV10-3 to TRBJ2-7, with D perhaps given as TRBD1 or TRBD2 (6 bases each). The CDR3 has 13 amino acids. Trimming cost V 0 bases and J 5 bases, with 8 bases left between them. Germline assignment: CDR1 ENHRY and CDR2 SYGVKD. CDR3 region: CAISESGGDEQYF. The CDR3 coding sequence is TGTGCCATCAGTGAGTCCGGGGGCGACGAGCAGTACTTC.

The chain employs TRBV6-2 or TRBV6-3 and TRBJ2-1, with TRBD2 matching over 11 bases. Germline loops: CDR1 MNHEY, CDR2 SVGEGT. Trimming took 2 bases from V and 3 from J; bases not matched to a gene: 12. The CDR3 spans 19 residues. Here the CDR3 DNA reads TGTGCCAGCAGTTACCGGGAGGGGACTAGCGGACTTCACTACAATGAGCAGTTCTTC. It specifies CASSYREGTSGLHYNEQFF.

This clonotype showed up many times. The chain joins TRBV2 to TRBJ1-5, with TRBD1 matching 9 bases. This CDR3 region has 14 residues. V was clipped by 3 bases and J by 7 bases; unmatched bases: 4. Germline V gene lookup returns CDR1 SNHLY and CDR2 FYNNEI. CDR3 nucleotides: TGTGCCAGCAGTGAGGGACAGGGAGGCCAGCCCCAGCATTTT. It codes for CASSEGQGGQPQHF.

This clonotype was seen at least ten times. The rearrangement uses TRBV19 and TRBJ1-1, with a weak D call TRBD1 (6 bases). Per germline, CDR1 LNHDA and CDR2 SQIVND (reference sequence). Trimming pared 5 bases from V and 1 base from J, leaving 17 bases between. The CDR3 has 16 residues. The CDR3 spells CASSSHRQASNTEAFF. The CDR3 bases are TGTGCCAGTAGTTCCCACCGACAGGCCTCGAACACTGAAGCTTTCTTT.

Concerning this clonotype itself: Given a much more abundant clone one base away, this may be a read error. The chain employs TRBV25-1 and TRBJ2-1, with D tentatively TRBD1 (6 bases). Germline lookup yields CDR1 MGHDK and CDR2 SYGVNS. This CDR3 has 15 amino acids. DNA for the CDR3: TGTGCCAGCAGTATCAGGGGATCCTCCTACGATGAGCAGTTCTTC. This gives the protein CASSIRGSSYDEQFF.

Here the CDR3 DNA reads TGTGCCAGCCGGGGGCCGTCTGGGGCCAACGTCCTGACTTTC. Translation gives CASRGPSGANVLTF. The genes are TRBV19 and TRBJ2-6; TRBD1 or TRBD2 may be the D gene (6 bases each). The CDR3 runs to 14 residues. Germline V gives CDR1 LNHDA, CDR2 SQIVND (reference sequence). V was clipped by 9 bases and J by 1 base, with 10 bases between them. Based on the CDR3 plus reference TRBV19 and TRBJ2-6, the full variable domain is DGGITQSPKYLFRKEGQNVTLSCEQNLNHDAMYWYRQDPGQGLRLIYYSQIVNDFQKGDIAEGYSVSREKKESFPLTVTSAQKNPTAFYLCASRGPSGANVLTFGAGSRLTVL.

There are many counts of this clonotype. The gene calls are TRBV7-2 and TRBJ1-3; 10 positions agree with TRBD1. In germline, CDR1 is SGHTA, CDR2 FQGNSA. CDR3 length: 16 residues. J lost 1 base, V lost 5 bases, and 5 bases had no gene match. The CDR3: CASSPGQGTSGNTIYF. CDR3 sequence (DNA): TGTGCCAGCAGCCCGGGACAGGGGACATCTGGAAACACCATATATTTT. Using reference TRBV7-2 and TRBJ1-3 for the parts outside the CDR3, the full variable domain is GAGVSQSPSNKVTEKGKDVELRCDPISGHTALYWYRQSLGQGLEFLIYFQGNSAPDKSGLPSDRFSAERTGGSVSTLTIQRTQQEDSAVYLCASSPGQGTSGNTIYFGEGSWLTVV.

In this sample, this clonotype turned up many times. The CDR3 here is CASSRGGRGQYEQYF. As DNA, the CDR3 is TGTGCCAGCAGCCGGGGGGGCAGGGGGCAGTACGAGCAGTACTTC. V usage is TRBV7-8 and J usage is TRBJ2-7, with D perhaps being TRBD1 or TRBD2 (8 bases each). This CDR3 comprises 15 residues. V gave up 5 bases and J gave up 4 bases, with 18 bases separating them. Per germline, CDR1 SGHVS and CDR2 FQNEAQ.